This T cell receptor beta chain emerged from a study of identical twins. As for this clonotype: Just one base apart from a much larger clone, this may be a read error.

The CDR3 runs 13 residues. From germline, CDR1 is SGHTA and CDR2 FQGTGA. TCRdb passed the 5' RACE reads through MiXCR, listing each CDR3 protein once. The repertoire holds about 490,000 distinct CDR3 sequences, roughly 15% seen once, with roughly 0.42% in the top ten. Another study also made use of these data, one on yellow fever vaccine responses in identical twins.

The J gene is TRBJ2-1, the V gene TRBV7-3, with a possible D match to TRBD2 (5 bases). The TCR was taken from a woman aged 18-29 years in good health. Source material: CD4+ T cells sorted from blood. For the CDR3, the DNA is TGTACCAGCAGCTTAACCGGGGACAATGAGCAGTTCTTC. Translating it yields CTSSLTGDNEQFF.